The present TCR beta chain was sequenced within a study of T cells expressing NK-cell markers. Study details: Repertoires of TCR beta were obtained from T cells sorted as CD3+CD56+NKG2C+, CD3+CD56+NKG2C- and CD3+CD56-NKG2C+.

With the 5' RACE reads reprocessed, TCRdb shows one record per CDR3 protein and no DNA. The sample's table shows about 440,000 distinct CDR3 sequences. This TCR derives from a woman aged 18-70 years in good health. Material: blood T cells: a sorted CD56 or NKG2C T cell subset, CD4+ or CD8+ T cells, or bulk PBMC T cells (not recorded which).

The CDR3 loop reads CASSLGGSIYNEQFF. The rearrangement uses TRBV7-6 and TRBJ2-1; TCRdb's D gene call, TRBD2, goes unchecked for lack of DNA. The germline gives CDR1 SGHVS, CDR2 FNYEAQ. This CDR3 comprises 15 residues.